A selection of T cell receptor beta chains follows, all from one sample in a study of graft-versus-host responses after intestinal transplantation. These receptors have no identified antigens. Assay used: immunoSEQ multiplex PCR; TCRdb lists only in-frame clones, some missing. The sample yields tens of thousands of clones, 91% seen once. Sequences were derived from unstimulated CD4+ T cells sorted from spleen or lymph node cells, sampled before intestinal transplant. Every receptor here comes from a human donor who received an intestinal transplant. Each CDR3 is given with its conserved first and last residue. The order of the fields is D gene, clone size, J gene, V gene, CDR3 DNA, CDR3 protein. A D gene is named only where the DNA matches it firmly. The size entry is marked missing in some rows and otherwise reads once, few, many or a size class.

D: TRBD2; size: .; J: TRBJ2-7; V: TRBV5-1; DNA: TGCGCCAGCAGCTTGAGTCTAGCGGGGGGCGACGAGCAGTACTTC; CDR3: CASSLSLAGGDEQYF
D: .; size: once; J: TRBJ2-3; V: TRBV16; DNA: TGTGCCAGCAGCCAACTAACAGGGTTCCGCACAGATACGCAGTATTTT; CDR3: CASSQLTGFRTDTQYF
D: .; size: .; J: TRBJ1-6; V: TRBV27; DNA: TGTGCCAGCAGTTCCGACAGTCCCCTTTGGTCACCCCTCCACTTT; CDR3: CASSSDSPLWSPLHF
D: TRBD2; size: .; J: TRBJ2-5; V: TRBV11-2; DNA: TGTGCCAGCAGCCCCGGGACTAGTGGAGAGACCCAGTACTTC; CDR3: CASSPGTSGETQYF
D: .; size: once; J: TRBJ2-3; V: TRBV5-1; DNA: TGCGCCAGCAGCTTGCGGGTGGGCGGGGTGAGCGCAGATACGCAGTATTTT; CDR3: CASSLRVGGVSADTQYF
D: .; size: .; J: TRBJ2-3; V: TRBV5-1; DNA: TGCGCCAGCAGCCCTGTGGGGCATGGCTTACCGAACACAGATACGCAGTATTTT; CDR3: CASSPVGHGLPNTDTQYF
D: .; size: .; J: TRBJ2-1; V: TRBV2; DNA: TGTGCCAGCAGGCAGCGGAGTTACAATGAGCAGTTCTTC; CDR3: CASRQRSYNEQFF
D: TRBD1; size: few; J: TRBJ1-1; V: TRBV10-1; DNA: TGCGCCAGCAGCCCGGGACAGGGACGAACTGAAGCTTTCTTT; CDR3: CASSPGQGRTEAFF
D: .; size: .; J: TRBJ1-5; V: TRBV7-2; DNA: TGTGCCAGCAGCTTAAAGATAGGGAGGGATCAGCCCCAGCATTTT; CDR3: CASSLKIGRDQPQHF
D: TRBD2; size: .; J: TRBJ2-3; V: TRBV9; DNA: TGTGCCAGCAGCGTACGGACTAGCGGGGGGGCCACAGATACGCAGTATTTT; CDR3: CASSVRTSGGATDTQYF
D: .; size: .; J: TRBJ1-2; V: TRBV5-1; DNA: TGCGCCAGCAGCCCAGACAGCCCCTATGGCTACACCTTC; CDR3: CASSPDSPYGYTF
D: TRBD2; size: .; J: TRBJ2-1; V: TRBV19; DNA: TGTGCCACCGGAGACGGGGGGGTGTTAGGTGAGCAGTTCTTC; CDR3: CATGDGGVLGEQFF
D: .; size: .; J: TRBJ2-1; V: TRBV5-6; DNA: TGTGCCAGCAGCTTGAGGGGGGGTTCCTACAATGAGCAGTTCTTC; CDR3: CASSLRGGSYNEQFF
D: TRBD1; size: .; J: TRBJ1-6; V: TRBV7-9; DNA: TGTGCCAGCAGCACAGGACAGGGGGTAAAAAATTCACCCCTCCACTTT; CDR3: CASSTGQGVKNSPLHF
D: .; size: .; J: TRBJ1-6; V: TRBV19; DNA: TGTGCCAGTAGGGTCGCGGTGGGCTCCTATAATTCACCCCTCCACTTT; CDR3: CASRVAVGSYNSPLHF
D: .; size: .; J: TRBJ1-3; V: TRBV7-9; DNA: TGTGCCAGCAGCCTAGGACAAGCTGGAAACACCATATATTTT; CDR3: CASSLGQAGNTIYF
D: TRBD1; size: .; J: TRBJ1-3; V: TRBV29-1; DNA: TGCAGCGTTGTAGCAGGGGGATCGAACACCATATATTTT; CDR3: CSVVAGGSNTIYF